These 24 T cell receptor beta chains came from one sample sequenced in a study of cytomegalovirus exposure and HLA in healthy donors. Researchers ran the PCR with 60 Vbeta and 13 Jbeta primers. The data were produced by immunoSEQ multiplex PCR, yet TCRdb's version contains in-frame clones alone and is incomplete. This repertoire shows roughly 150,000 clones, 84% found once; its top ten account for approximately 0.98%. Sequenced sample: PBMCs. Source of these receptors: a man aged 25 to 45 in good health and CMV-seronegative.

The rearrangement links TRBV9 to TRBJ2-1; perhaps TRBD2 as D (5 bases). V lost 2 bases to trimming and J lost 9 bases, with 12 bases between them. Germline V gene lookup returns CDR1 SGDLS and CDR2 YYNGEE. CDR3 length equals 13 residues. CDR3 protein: CASSVTSEGEQFF. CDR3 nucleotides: TGTGCCAGCAGCGTGACGAGCGAGGGTGAGCAGTTCTTC. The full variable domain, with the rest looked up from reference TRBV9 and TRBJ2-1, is DSGVTQTPKHLITATGQRVTLRCSPRSGDLSVYWYQQSLDQGLQFLIQYYNGEERAKGNILERFSAQQFPDLHSELNLSSLELGDSALYFCASSVTSEGEQFFGPGTRLTVL.

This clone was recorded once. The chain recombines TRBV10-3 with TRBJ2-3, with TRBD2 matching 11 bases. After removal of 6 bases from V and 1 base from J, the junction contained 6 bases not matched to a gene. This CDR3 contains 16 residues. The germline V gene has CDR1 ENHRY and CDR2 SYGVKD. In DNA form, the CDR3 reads TGTGCCATCAGGAAACTAGCGGGAGCTGGCACAGATACGCAGTATTTT. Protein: CAIRKLAGAGTDTQYF.

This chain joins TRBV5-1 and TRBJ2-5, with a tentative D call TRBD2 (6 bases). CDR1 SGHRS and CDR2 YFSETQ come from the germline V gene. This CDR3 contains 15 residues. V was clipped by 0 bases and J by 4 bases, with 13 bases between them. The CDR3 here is CASSLVVGGRETQYF. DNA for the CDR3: TGCGCCAGCAGCTTGGTTGTAGGAGGGCGAGAGACCCAGTACTTC.

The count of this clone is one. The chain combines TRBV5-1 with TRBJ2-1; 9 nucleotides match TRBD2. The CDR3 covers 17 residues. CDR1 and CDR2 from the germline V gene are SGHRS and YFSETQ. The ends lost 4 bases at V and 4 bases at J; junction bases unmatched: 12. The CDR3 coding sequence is TGCGCCAGCAGCCGCAGACTAGCGGAAGGTAATTACAATGAGCAGTTCTTC. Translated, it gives CASSRRLAEGNYNEQFF.

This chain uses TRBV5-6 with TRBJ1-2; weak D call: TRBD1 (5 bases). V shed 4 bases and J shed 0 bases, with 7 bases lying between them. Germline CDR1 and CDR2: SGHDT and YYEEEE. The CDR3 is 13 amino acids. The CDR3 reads CASSPRANYGYTF. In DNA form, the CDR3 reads TGTGCCAGCAGCCCCAGGGCTAACTATGGCTACACCTTC.

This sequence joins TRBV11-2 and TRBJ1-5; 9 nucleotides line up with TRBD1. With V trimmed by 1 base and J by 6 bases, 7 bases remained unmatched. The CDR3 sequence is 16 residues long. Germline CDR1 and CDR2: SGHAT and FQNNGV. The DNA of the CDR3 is TGTGCCAGCAGCTTAGGGGGCACAGGGGGCGTTCAGCCCCAGCATTTT. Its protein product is CASSLGGTGGVQPQHF.

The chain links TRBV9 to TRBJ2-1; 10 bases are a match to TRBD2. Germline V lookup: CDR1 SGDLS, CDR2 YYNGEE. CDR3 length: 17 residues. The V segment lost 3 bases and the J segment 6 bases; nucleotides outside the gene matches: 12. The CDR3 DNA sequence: TGTGCCAGCAGCGAGGACGTAGCGGGAGGAGTAGGCAATGAGCAGTTCTTC. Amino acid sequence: CASSEDVAGGVGNEQFF. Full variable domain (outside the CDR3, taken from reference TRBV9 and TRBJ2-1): DSGVTQTPKHLITATGQRVTLRCSPRSGDLSVYWYQQSLDQGLQFLIQYYNGEERAKGNILERFSAQQFPDLHSELNLSSLELGDSALYFCASSEDVAGGVGNEQFFGPGTRLTVL.

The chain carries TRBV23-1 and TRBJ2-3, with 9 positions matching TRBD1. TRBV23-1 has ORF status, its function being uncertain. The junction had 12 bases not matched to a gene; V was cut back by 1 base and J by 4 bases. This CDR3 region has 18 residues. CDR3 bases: TGCGCCAGCAGTCAATTGGATCTCCATCGGACAGGGGCAGATACGCAGTATTTT. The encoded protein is CASSQLDLHRTGADTQYF.

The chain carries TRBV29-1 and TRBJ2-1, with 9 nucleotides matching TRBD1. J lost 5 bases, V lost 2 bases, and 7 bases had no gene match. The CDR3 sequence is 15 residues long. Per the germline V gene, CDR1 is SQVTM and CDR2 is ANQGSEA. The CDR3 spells CSVERRDRANNEQFF. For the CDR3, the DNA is TGCAGCGTTGAAAGAAGGGACAGGGCTAACAATGAGCAGTTCTTC.

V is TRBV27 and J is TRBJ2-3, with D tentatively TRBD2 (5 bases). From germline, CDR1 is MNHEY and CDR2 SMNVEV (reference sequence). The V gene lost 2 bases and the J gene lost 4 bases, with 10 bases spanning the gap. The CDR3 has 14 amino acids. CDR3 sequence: CASSLGGFADTQYF. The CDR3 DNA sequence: TGTGCCAGCAGTTTAGGAGGTTTCGCAGATACGCAGTATTTT.

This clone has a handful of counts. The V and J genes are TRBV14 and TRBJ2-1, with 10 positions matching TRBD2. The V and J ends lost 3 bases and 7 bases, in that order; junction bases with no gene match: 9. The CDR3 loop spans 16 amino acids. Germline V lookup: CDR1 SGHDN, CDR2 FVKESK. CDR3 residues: CASSQTSGGAGNEQFF. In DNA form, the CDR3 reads TGTGCCAGCAGCCAGACGAGCGGGGGGGCCGGGAATGAGCAGTTCTTC.

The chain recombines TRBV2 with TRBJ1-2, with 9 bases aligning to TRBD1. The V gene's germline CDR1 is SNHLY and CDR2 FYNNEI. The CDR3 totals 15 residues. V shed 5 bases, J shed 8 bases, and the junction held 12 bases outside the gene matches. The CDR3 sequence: CASSPGTGPEGGYTF. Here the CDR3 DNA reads TGTGCCAGCAGTCCCGGGACAGGGCCCGAGGGGGGCTACACCTTC.

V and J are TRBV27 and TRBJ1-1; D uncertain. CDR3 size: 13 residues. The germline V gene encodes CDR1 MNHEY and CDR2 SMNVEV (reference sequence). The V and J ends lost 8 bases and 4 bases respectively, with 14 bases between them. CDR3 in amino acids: CASGLTDITEAFF. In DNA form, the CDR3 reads TGTGCCAGCGGGTTGACCGACATCACTGAAGCTTTCTTT.

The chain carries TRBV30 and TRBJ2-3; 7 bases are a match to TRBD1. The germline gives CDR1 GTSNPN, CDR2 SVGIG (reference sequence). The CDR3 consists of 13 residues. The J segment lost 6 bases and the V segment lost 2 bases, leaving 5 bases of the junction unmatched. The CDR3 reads CAWSTGTADTQYF. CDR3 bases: TGTGCCTGGAGTACTGGGACAGCTGATACGCAGTATTTT.

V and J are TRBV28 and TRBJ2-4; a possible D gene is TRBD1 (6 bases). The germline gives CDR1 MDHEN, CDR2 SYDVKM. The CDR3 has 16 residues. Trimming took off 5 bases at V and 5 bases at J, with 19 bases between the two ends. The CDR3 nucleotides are TGTGCCAGCAGTGAACTCGGGGCCGAGGGGGAAAACATTCAGTACTTC. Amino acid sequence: CASSELGAEGENIQYF.

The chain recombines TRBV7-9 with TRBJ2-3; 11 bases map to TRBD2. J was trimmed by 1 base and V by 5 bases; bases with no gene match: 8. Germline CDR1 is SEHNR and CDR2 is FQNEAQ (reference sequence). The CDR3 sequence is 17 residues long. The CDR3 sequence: CASSRFQTSGGTDTQYF. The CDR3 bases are TGTGCCAGCAGCCGCTTCCAGACTAGCGGGGGCACAGATACGCAGTATTTT. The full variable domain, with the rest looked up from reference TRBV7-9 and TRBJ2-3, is DTGVSQNPRHKITKRGQNVTFRCDPISEHNRLYWYRQTLGQGPEFLTYFQNEAQLEKSRLLSDRFSAERPKGSFSTLEIQRTEQGDSAMYLCASSRFQTSGGTDTQYFGPGTRLTVL.

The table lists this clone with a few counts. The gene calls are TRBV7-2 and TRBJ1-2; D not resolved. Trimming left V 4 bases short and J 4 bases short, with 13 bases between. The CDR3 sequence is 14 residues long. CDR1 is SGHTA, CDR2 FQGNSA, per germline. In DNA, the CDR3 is TGTGCCAGCAGCTCTCACAGCCCCCTCTATGGCTACACCTTC. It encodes CASSSHSPLYGYTF.

The CDR3 sequence is CASSLFTRQEDTEAFF. Written as DNA, the CDR3 is TGTGCCAGCAGTTTATTCACCCGACAGGAGGACACTGAAGCTTTCTTT. The genes are TRBV28 and TRBJ1-1; TRBD1 is a possible D gene (6 bases). V gave up 1 base and J gave up 3 bases, with 15 bases separating them. This CDR3 region has 16 residues. The germline V gene encodes CDR1 MDHEN and CDR2 SYDVKM.

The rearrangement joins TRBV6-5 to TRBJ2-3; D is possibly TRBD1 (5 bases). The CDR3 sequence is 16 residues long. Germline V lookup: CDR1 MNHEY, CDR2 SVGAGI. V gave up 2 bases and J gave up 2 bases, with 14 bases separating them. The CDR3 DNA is TGTGCCAGCAGTTACGGGGCCGGGCCAGACACAGATACGCAGTATTTT. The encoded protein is CASSYGAGPDTDTQYF.

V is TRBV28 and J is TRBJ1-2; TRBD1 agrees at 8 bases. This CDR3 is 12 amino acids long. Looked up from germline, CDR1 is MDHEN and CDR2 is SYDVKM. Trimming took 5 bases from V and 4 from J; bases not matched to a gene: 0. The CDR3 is CASSTGGYGYTF. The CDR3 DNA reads TGTGCCAGCAGTACAGGGGGCTATGGCTACACCTTC.

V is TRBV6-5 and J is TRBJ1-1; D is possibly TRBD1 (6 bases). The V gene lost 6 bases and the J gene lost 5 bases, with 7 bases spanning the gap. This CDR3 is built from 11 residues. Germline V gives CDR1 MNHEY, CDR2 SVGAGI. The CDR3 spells CASSQGTEAFF. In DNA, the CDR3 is TGTGCCAGCAGCCAGGGGACTGAAGCTTTCTTT.

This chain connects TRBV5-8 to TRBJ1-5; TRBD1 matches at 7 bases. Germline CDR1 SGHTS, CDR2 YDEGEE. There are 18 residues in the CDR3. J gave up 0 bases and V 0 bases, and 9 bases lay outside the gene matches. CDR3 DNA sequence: TGTGCCAGCAGCTTGGTGCAGGGGGTGGGGTATAGCAATCAGCCCCAGCATTTT. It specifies CASSLVQGVGYSNQPQHF.

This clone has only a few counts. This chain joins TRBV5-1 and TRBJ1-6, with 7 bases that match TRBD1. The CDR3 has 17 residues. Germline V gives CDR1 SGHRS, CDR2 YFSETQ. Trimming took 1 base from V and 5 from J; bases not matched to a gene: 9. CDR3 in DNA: TGCGCCAGCAGCTTGAGCACAGGGGCTAAGGATAATTCACCCCTCCACTTT. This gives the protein CASSLSTGAKDNSPLHF.

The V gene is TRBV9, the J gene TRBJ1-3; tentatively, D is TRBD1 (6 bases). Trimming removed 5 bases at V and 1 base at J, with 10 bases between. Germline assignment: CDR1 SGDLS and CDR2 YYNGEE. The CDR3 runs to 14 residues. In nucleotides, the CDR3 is TGTGCCAGCAGACCTAGGGGGTCTGGAAACACCATATATTTT. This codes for CASRPRGSGNTIYF.